Below are 28 T cell receptor beta chains sequenced from a single sample in a study of PD-L1 blockade in urothelial cancer. Produced via immunoSEQ multiplex PCR; TCRdb's table is partial and in-frame only. The repertoire holds under 120,000 clones, approximately 85% seen once, with 2.4% in the top ten. The material was PBMCs, obtained around atezolizumab (anti-PD-L1) treatment. These receptors all come from a man aged 50 to 60 with urothelial cancer.

The chain links TRBV7-9 to TRBJ1-2; the D gene is possibly TRBD1 (6 bases). Trimming took off 0 bases at V and 6 bases at J, with 8 bases between the two ends. CDR1 is SEHNR, CDR2 FQNEAQ, per germline (reference sequence). The CDR3 is 13 amino acids. CDR3 nucleotide sequence: TGTGCCAGCAGCTTAGCACAGGGAGATGGCTACACCTTC. Its protein product is CASSLAQGDGYTF.

This CDR3 reads CASSLELAVSYEQYF. The DNA of the CDR3 is TGTGCCAGCAGCTTAGAACTAGCGGTTTCCTACGAGCAGTACTTC. The chain has TRBV7-8 and TRBJ2-7; TRBD2 matches at 8 bases. Per germline, CDR1 SGHVS and CDR2 FQNEAQ. The V gene end was trimmed by 1 base and the J gene end by 1 base; junction bases not matched to a gene: 3. The CDR3 has 15 residues. Full variable domain (outside the CDR3, taken from reference TRBV7-8 and TRBJ2-7): GAGVSQSPRYKVAKRGQDVALRCDPISGHVSLFWYQQALGQGPEFLTYFQNEAQLDKSGLPSDRFFAERPEGSVSTLKIQRTQQEDSAVYLCASSLELAVSYEQYFGPGTRLTVT.

The V call is TRBV29-1, the J call TRBJ1-1, with no clear D. CDR3 length: 11 amino acids. In germline, CDR1 is SQVTM, CDR2 ANQGSEA. The V and J ends lost 5 bases and 1 base respectively, with 5 bases between them. CDR3 DNA: TGCAGCGTTTACAGGAACACTGAAGCTTTCTTT. Translated, it gives CSVYRNTEAFF.

The sample holds a few counts of this clone. The chain carries TRBV5-6 and TRBJ2-6; D remains ambiguous. The CDR3 spans 14 residues. The germline V gene encodes CDR1 SGHDT and CDR2 YYEEEE. V was shortened by 4 bases and J by 0 bases, with 5 bases between the two germline ends. The CDR3: CASSGSSGANVLTF. CDR3 DNA sequence: TGTGCCAGCAGCGGCAGCTCTGGGGCCAACGTCCTGACTTTC.

The V call is TRBV27, the J call TRBJ2-1; 9 nucleotides line up with TRBD2. Germline V CDR1 and CDR2: MNHEY, SMNVEV (reference sequence). The CDR3 loop spans 15 amino acids. V gave up 4 bases and J gave up 6 bases; unmatched junction bases: 7. The CDR3 spells CASSYSGGEFNEQFF. The CDR3, as DNA: TGTGCCAGCAGTTATAGCGGGGGAGAGTTCAATGAGCAGTTCTTC.

The chain is built from TRBV6-1 and TRBJ2-2, with TRBD2 identical over 11 bases. In germline, CDR1 is MNHNS, CDR2 SASEGT. This CDR3 has 15 residues. Trimming at V came to 6 bases and at J to 8 bases, leaving 8 bases not matched to a gene. The CDR3, as DNA: TGTGCCAGCAGACAACTAGCGGGAGTTTCGGGGGAGCTGTTTTTT. Translating gives CASRQLAGVSGELFF.

This chain joins TRBV7-9 and TRBJ2-7; 8 bases are a match to TRBD2. J was trimmed by 3 bases and V by 5 bases; bases with no gene match: 12. Germline loops: CDR1 SEHNR, CDR2 FQNEAQ (reference sequence). CDR3 length: 16 residues. CDR3 protein: CASSPRAGGSRYEQYF. The CDR3 bases are TGTGCCAGCAGCCCTCGGGCGGGAGGTTCCCGCTACGAGCAGTACTTC.

The genes are TRBV5-4 and TRBJ2-3, with D maybe TRBD1 (6 bases). This CDR3 has 14 residues. The V end lost 6 bases, the J end lost 2 bases, and 13 bases lay between the germline ends. Per germline, CDR1 SGHNT and CDR2 YYREEE (reference sequence). The CDR3 region has the DNA TGTGCCAGCACCGAACAGGGTTACACAGATACGCAGTATTTT. This sequence encodes CASTEQGYTDTQYF.

The genes are TRBV5-8 and TRBJ1-5, with D possibly being TRBD1 (6 bases). The CDR3 has 14 amino acids. Trimming pared 2 bases from V and 6 bases from J, leaving 12 bases between. From germline, CDR1 is SGHTS and CDR2 YDEGEE. CDR3 residues: CASSLQGEVQPQHF. The CDR3 coding sequence is TGTGCCAGCAGCTTACAGGGCGAGGTTCAGCCCCAGCATTTT.

DNA of the CDR3: TGTGCCAGCAGCCGCGGTTCCTACGAGCAGTACTTC. Encoded protein: CASSRGSYEQYF. The J gene is TRBJ2-7, the V gene TRBV7-9; unclear D gene. The CDR3 extends over 12 amino acids. V gave up 5 bases and J gave up 1 base, with 6 bases separating them. Germline V CDR1 and CDR2: SEHNR, FQNEAQ (reference sequence). The variable domain in full, with the rest retrieved from reference TRBV7-9 and TRBJ2-7, is DTGVSQNPRHKITKRGQNVTFRCDPISEHNRLYWYRQTLGQGPEFLTYFQNEAQLEKSRLLSDRFSAERPKGSFSTLEIQRTEQGDSAMYLCASSRGSYEQYFGPGTRLTVT.

The chain links TRBV7-2 to TRBJ2-3, with 11 bases matching TRBD2. V lost 4 bases, J lost 0 bases, and 6 bases stayed unmatched. CDR3 length equals 17 residues. CDR1 is SGHTA, CDR2 FQGNSA, per germline. CDR3 residues: CASSSRTSGRSTDTQYF. The CDR3 coding sequence is TGTGCCAGCAGCTCGAGGACTAGCGGGCGGAGCACAGATACGCAGTATTTT.

CDR3 in DNA: TGTGCCAGCAGCGTGACAGGGAATGAAAAACTGTTTTTT. It codes for CASSVTGNEKLFF. The J gene is TRBJ1-4, the V gene TRBV9; TRBD1 aligns across 7 bases. With V trimmed by 2 bases and J by 5 bases, 0 bases remained unmatched. This CDR3 contains 13 residues. Germline assignment: CDR1 SGDLS and CDR2 YYNGEE.

The chain has TRBV7-2 and TRBJ2-3; 7 nucleotides match TRBD1. From germline, CDR1 is SGHTA and CDR2 FQGNSA. The length of the CDR3 is 15 residues. With 5 bases clipped from V and 0 bases from J, the junction kept 5 bases outside the gene matches. The CDR3 here is CASSPRDSSTDTQYF. The CDR3 DNA reads TGTGCCAGCAGCCCTAGGGACAGTAGCACAGATACGCAGTATTTT.

This clone was seen a few times. J is TRBJ2-7 and V is TRBV28; 8 bases are a match to TRBD1. This CDR3 contains 15 residues. From germline, CDR1 is MDHEN and CDR2 SYDVKM. Trimming took 6 bases from V and 4 from J; bases not matched to a gene: 11. The CDR3 spells CASRADRARSYEQYF. The CDR3 DNA reads as TGTGCCAGCAGGGCGGACAGGGCCCGTTCTTACGAGCAGTACTTC.

The rearrangement joins TRBV6-1 to TRBJ2-7, with D tentatively TRBD1 (6 bases). The length of the CDR3 is 10 residues. The germline V gene has CDR1 MNHNS and CDR2 SASEGT. V was trimmed by 7 bases and J by 6 bases, leaving 7 bases between them. DNA for the CDR3: TGTGCCAGCAAAGGGGGCGAGCAGTACTTC. It is translated as CASKGGEQYF.

This chain links TRBV6-6 with TRBJ1-4; 7 bases are a match to TRBD1. Germline CDR1 is MNHNY and CDR2 is SVGAGI (reference sequence). CDR3 length: 14 residues. V shed 7 bases and J 8 bases; nucleotides not matched to a gene: 10. Here the CDR3 DNA reads TGTGCCAGCAATAGGGACAGCGCTGGGGAAAAACTGTTTTTT. Encoded protein: CASNRDSAGEKLFF.

The gene calls are TRBV6-5 and TRBJ2-5; TRBD1 might be the D (6 bases). Trimming stripped 7 bases from V and 7 bases from J, with 19 bases between. The germline CDR1 and CDR2 sequences are MNHEY and SVGAGI. CDR3 size: 14 residues. The CDR3 loop is CASTDRSRGGTQYF. CDR3 sequence (DNA): TGTGCCAGCACCGACAGGTCCAGGGGTGGGACCCAGTACTTC.

V gene TRBV5-4 combines with J gene TRBJ1-5; possibly TRBD1 for D (6 bases). Germline-derived CDR1 and CDR2 are SGHNT and YYREEE (reference sequence). This CDR3 contains 13 residues. V was pared by 3 bases and J by 3 bases, with 7 bases between. CDR3 protein: CASSWGPNQPQHF. The CDR3 bases are TGTGCCAGCAGCTGGGGGCCCAATCAGCCCCAGCATTTT.

This clone was seen only once. V and J are TRBV6-1 and TRBJ1-5; D possibly corresponds to TRBD1 (5 bases). The CDR3 is made up of 12 amino acids. The germline gives CDR1 MNHNS, CDR2 SASEGT. V lost 7 bases and J 11 bases, leaving 15 bases between the germline ends. The CDR3 sequence is CASNGGDGTQHF. The CDR3 bases are TGTGCCAGCAATGGAGGGGATGGAACCCAGCATTTT.

The table lists this clone with a few counts. V usage is TRBV30 and J usage is TRBJ2-5, with 7 bases fitting TRBD2. V shed 2 bases, J shed 7 bases, and the junction held 7 bases outside the gene matches. Germline lookup yields CDR1 GTSNPN and CDR2 SVGIG (reference sequence). This CDR3 contains 13 residues. The CDR3 DNA reads TGTGCCTGGAGTCGGGGGAGGGGAGGGACCCAGTACTTC. This sequence encodes CAWSRGRGGTQYF.

The V gene is TRBV11-2, the J gene TRBJ2-3; maybe TRBD2 (5 bases). The CDR3 consists of 16 residues. Deletions cut 2 bases from V and 2 bases from J, with 14 bases between. CDR1 is SGHAT and CDR2 is FQNNGV in the germline V gene. The CDR3 is CASSLRRRDHTDTQYF. The CDR3 DNA follows: TGTGCCAGCAGCTTACGTAGACGGGATCACACAGATACGCAGTATTTT.

CDR3 nucleotides: TGCAGCGTTGATGACCAGGACATATACAATGAGCAGTTCTTC. Translated: CSVDDQDIYNEQFF. The rearrangement links TRBV29-1 to TRBJ2-1; tentative D call: TRBD1 (5 bases). Germline V gene sequence: CDR1 SQVTM, CDR2 ANQGSEA. V lost 3 bases and J lost 4, with 13 bases in between. CDR3 length equals 14 residues.

V and J are TRBV30 and TRBJ1-6; D is perhaps TRBD1 (5 bases). Germline CDR1 GTSNPN, CDR2 SVGIG (reference sequence). CDR3 length equals 14 residues. V lost 4 bases to trimming and J lost 7 bases, with 14 bases between them. The CDR3: CAWNSGGRNSPLHF. CDR3 in DNA: TGTGCCTGGAACAGCGGGGGTAGAAATTCACCCCTCCACTTT.

V gene TRBV5-8 combines with J gene TRBJ2-5; 12 bases fit TRBD2. Looked up from germline, CDR1 is SGHTS and CDR2 is YDEGEE. The CDR3 contains 15 residues. J lost 5 bases, V lost 4 bases, and 6 bases had no gene match. The CDR3 protein is CASSREGLAGETQYF. DNA of the CDR3: TGTGCCAGCAGCAGGGAGGGACTAGCGGGTGAGACCCAGTACTTC.

Only one count was recorded for this clone. This sequence joins TRBV4-1 and TRBJ2-1; 15 bases align to TRBD2. V lost 0 bases to trimming and J lost 6 bases; unmatched junction nucleotides: 0. The CDR3 has 16 amino acids. Germline CDR1 reads MGHRA; CDR2 reads YSYEKL. The CDR3 loop reads CASSQEGLAGGNEQFF. CDR3 coding DNA: TGCGCCAGCAGCCAAGAGGGACTAGCGGGAGGCAATGAGCAGTTCTTC.

This chain links TRBV18 with TRBJ1-1; D may be TRBD1 (5 bases). The CDR3 extends over 14 amino acids. Per the germline V gene, CDR1 is KGHSH and CDR2 is LQKENI. The V end lost 2 bases, the J end lost 1 base, and 8 bases lay between the germline ends. The CDR3 coding sequence is TGTGCCAGCTCACCAGGGGCCAGGAACACTGAAGCTTTCTTT. Protein sequence: CASSPGARNTEAFF.

The rearrangement links TRBV6-6 to TRBJ2-7; weak D call: TRBD1 (5 bases). The germline gives CDR1 MNHNY, CDR2 SVGAGI (reference sequence). This CDR3 comprises 14 residues. Trimming pared 7 bases from V and 5 bases from J, leaving 18 bases between. The CDR3 sequence is CASTRLQGTHEQYF. Written as DNA, the CDR3 is TGTGCCAGCACCCGGCTCCAGGGTACCCACGAGCAGTACTTC.

The chain carries TRBV7-9 and TRBJ1-6, with D tentatively TRBD1 (6 bases). Germline lookup yields CDR1 SEHNR and CDR2 FQNEAQ (reference sequence). The CDR3 loop spans 18 amino acids. Trimming removed 4 bases at V and 0 bases at J, with 16 bases between. For the CDR3, the DNA is TGTGCCAGCAGCTCCGGGACATCCGCGAGCTCCTATAATTCACCCCTCCACTTT. It encodes CASSSGTSASSYNSPLHF.